Sequencing of this TCR beta chain was carried out in a study of identical twins. TCRdb re-called the 5' RACE reads through MiXCR, storing one row per CDR3 protein. The sample holds a few hundred thousand distinct CDR3 sequences; 7.5% to 10% are singletons and the top ten take around 3.1%. Each donor was a healthy Caucasian. J gave up 4 bases and V 6 bases, and 10 bases lay outside the gene matches. The CDR3 spans 15 residues. These data were also reused for a study on yellow fever vaccine responses in identical twins.

The rearrangement joins TRBV12-3 or TRBV12-4 to TRBJ1-1; 8 nucleotides align to TRBD1. The material sequenced was PBMCs. The TCR originated in a young woman in good health. This chain's CDR3 is CASSRKMDRVTEAFF. CDR3 coding DNA: TGTGCCAGCAGCCGAAAGATGGACAGGGTCACTGAAGCTTTCTTT.